The present entry profiles one TCR beta chain with its context. What it recognizes is unknown. The record originates from a study of OX40 agonist ivuxolimab in advanced cancers. Study-level background: Having had anti-PD-1, anti-PD-L1 or anti-CTLA-4 therapy before was allowed, and roughly 40% had some. General study results and limits: Among T cells, CD8+ cells averaged more expanded clones than CD4+ cells. Normalized expansion of T-cell clones was also low for some nonresponders. People who partly responded at 0.1-3.0 mg/kg had some of the least clonal expansion seen.

Repertoires were generated with immunoSEQ multiplex PCR, while TCRdb's copy carries only in-frame clones and drops some. The profile shows around 62,000 clones, 80% to 90% of them singletons. The germline V gene has CDR1 GTSNPN and CDR2 SVGIG (reference sequence). Trimming pared 2 bases from V and 4 bases from J, leaving 13 bases between. The CDR3 has 14 residues. This clonotype was obtained from an adult with an advanced solid tumor such as melanoma, head and neck, liver or kidney cancer. This chain uses TRBV30 with TRBJ2-3; tentative D call: TRBD1 (6 bases). The sequenced sample was CD4+ or CD8+ T cells sorted from blood, obtained in a trial of the OX40 agonist ivuxolimab. CDR3 sequence: CAWSQGMSADTQYF. In DNA, the CDR3 is TGTGCCTGGAGTCAGGGGATGAGCGCAGATACGCAGTATTTT.